These T cell receptor beta chains were read from a single sample in a study of regulatory T cells in long-lasting Graves disease. MiXCR was run by TCRdb on the multiplex PCR reads, yielding one entry per CDR3 protein. The repertoire includes about 440,000 distinct CDR3 sequences, roughly 15% of them detected once, and roughly 10% sits in the top ten. The sample was also linked to a second study, of T cells in Graves' hyperthyroidism and ophthalmopathy.

Source: peripheral blood mononuclear cells (PBMCs), taken at new diagnosis, from a patient treated with antithyroid drugs. These receptors were obtained from a woman in her 30s with Graves disease. Each CDR3 is given with its conserved first and last residue. A D gene is named only where the DNA matches it firmly. The listing skips clone size in some rows; elsewhere it reads once, few, many or a size class.

cdr3_nt	cdr3_aa	clone_size	v_call	j_call	d_call
TGTGCCAGCAGCCGGACTAGCGGAGGGAGCTCCTACAATGAGCAGTTCTTC	CASSRTSGGSSYNEQFF	many	TRBV5-5	TRBJ2-1	TRBD2
TGTGCCAGCAGCCGAGAAGAAGCTTTCTTT	CASSREEAFF	many	TRBV12-3/TRBV12-4	TRBJ1-1	-
TGTGCCAGCAGTTACCTTGGACGAGCCAATGAGCAGTTCTTC	CASSYLGRANEQFF	many	TRBV6-5	TRBJ2-1	-
TGTGCCAGCAGTTGGGGGGGCGCGGAAATTAATTCACCCCTCCACTTT	CASSWGGAEINSPLHF	-	TRBV27	TRBJ1-6	-
TGTGCCAGCAGCCGAATGAGCGGGAGCTGGTTCGAGCAGTTCTTC	CASSRMSGSWFEQFF	few	TRBV14	TRBJ2-1	TRBD2
TGTGCCAGCAGAAAGGGAGTCGGAGCATCCTACAATGAGCAGTTCTTC	CASRKGVGASYNEQFF	many	TRBV11-2	TRBJ2-1	-
TGTGCCTGGAGTAGGACTAGCGGGATGTTTAGTGAGCAGTTCTTC	CAWSRTSGMFSEQFF	-	TRBV30	TRBJ2-1	TRBD2
TGTGCCAAGACGCCGGGCAGGGATACAGATACGCAGTATTTT	CAKTPGRDTDTQYF	many	TRBV24-1	TRBJ2-3	-
TGCGCCAGCAGCTTGGAGGATATGGACACTGAAGCTTTCTTT	CASSLEDMDTEAFF	many	TRBV5-1	TRBJ1-1	-
TGCAGTGCTAGTAGCGGCGGGACCTACGAGCAGTACTTC	CSASSGGTYEQYF	many	TRBV20-1	TRBJ2-7	-
TGCGCCAGCAGTGACGGGCAGAGAACTGAAGCTTTCTTT	CASSDGQRTEAFF	few	TRBV10-2	TRBJ1-1	-
TGTGCCAGTAGTCGGGGGACAGGTGTCGATAATTCACCCCTCCACTTT	CASSRGTGVDNSPLHF	few	TRBV19	TRBJ1-6	TRBD1
TGCAGTGCTCCGCCTATGGGGGAATATGGCTACACCTTC	CSAPPMGEYGYTF	many	TRBV20-1	TRBJ1-2	-
TGTGCCAGCAGCCAATACCAGGGGATGTACGAGCAGTACTTC	CASSQYQGMYEQYF	many	TRBV3-1	TRBJ2-7	-
TGTGCCATTTCTCCCCGGGACGAGTCCTACGAGCAGTACTTC	CAISPRDESYEQYF	-	TRBV10-3	TRBJ2-7	-
TGCAGTGCTAGAAGTTGGAGTCTGGGCACTGAAGCTTTCTTT	CSARSWSLGTEAFF	-	TRBV20-1	TRBJ1-1	-